This is a list of T cell receptor beta chains from one sample in a study of T cell responses to AZD1222 COVID-19 vaccine. Data came from immunoSEQ multiplex PCR; TCRdb stores just in-frame clones and leaves some out. The data show about 120,000 clones, roughly 90% seen once. This material consisted of peripheral blood, taken 28 days after the second AZD1222 dose. The receptor set was obtained from an adult who received the AZD1222 COVID-19 vaccine. Both conserved end residues are part of each CDR3. The order of the fields is V gene, D gene, J gene, clone size, CDR3 protein, CDR3 DNA. The D gene is left open where the match is weak. A row's size may be missing; if present it is once, few, many or a size class.

V: TRBV28; D: TRBD2; J: TRBJ2-1; size: NA; CDR3: CASSSLAGGSYNEQFF; DNA: TGTGCCAGCAGTTCACTAGCGGGGGGCTCCTACAATGAGCAGTTCTTC
V: TRBV18; D: TRBD1; J: TRBJ1-5; size: NA; CDR3: CASSPRTGPHNQPQHF; DNA: TGTGCCAGCTCACCACGGACAGGGCCCCACAATCAGCCCCAGCATTTT
V: TRBV6-6; D: NA; J: TRBJ2-7; size: NA; CDR3: CASSYSPPGRDEQYF; DNA: TGTGCCAGCAGTTACTCCCCCCCCGGACGTGACGAGCAGTACTTC
V: TRBV7-3; D: TRBD2; J: TRBJ2-7; size: NA; CDR3: CASSLTSGGTYEQYF; DNA: TGTGCCAGCAGCTTAACTAGCGGGGGGACCTACGAGCAGTACTTC
V: TRBV2; D: NA; J: TRBJ1-3; size: NA; CDR3: CASINGNTIYF; DNA: TGTGCCAGCATAAACGGAAACACCATATATTTT
V: TRBV7-3; D: NA; J: TRBJ1-1; size: NA; CDR3: CASSLDSMNTEAFF; DNA: TGTGCCAGCAGCTTGGACAGTATGAACACTGAAGCTTTCTTT
V: TRBV19; D: NA; J: TRBJ2-7; size: NA; CDR3: CASSILGASGLDF; DNA: TGTGCCAGTAGTATTCTAGGGGCGAGTGGCCTCGACTTC
V: TRBV3-1/TRBV3-2; D: NA; J: TRBJ2-1; size: NA; CDR3: CASSQGLRDGRYNEQFF; DNA: TGTGCCAGCAGCCAAGGACTCCGGGACGGCCGCTACAATGAGCAGTTCTTC
V: TRBV7-7; D: NA; J: TRBJ2-5; size: many; CDR3: CASSPREQETQYF; DNA: TGTGCCAGCAGCCCCCGGGAACAAGAGACCCAGTACTTC
V: TRBV11-1; D: NA; J: TRBJ2-4; size: NA; CDR3: CASSFQRGSNKYF; DNA: TGTGCCAGCAGCTTTCAGAGAGGGAGTAACAAGTACTTC
V: TRBV6-5; D: TRBD1; J: TRBJ2-5; size: NA; CDR3: CASSYSTTGAETQYF; DNA: TGTGCCAGCAGTTACTCGACGACAGGGGCAGAGACCCAGTACTTC
V: TRBV7-8; D: NA; J: TRBJ1-6; size: NA; CDR3: CASSLRFGDSPLHF; DNA: TGTGCCAGCAGCTTACGGTTTGGCGATTCACCCCTCCACTTT
V: TRBV6-2/TRBV6-3; D: NA; J: TRBJ2-7; size: NA; CDR3: CASSYSDISYEQYF; DNA: TGTGCCAGCAGTTACTCAGACATCTCCTACGAGCAGTACTTC
V: TRBV7-9; D: NA; J: TRBJ1-5; size: NA; CDR3: CASSLDGGSNQPQHF; DNA: TGTGCCAGCAGCTTAGACGGGGGAAGCAATCAGCCCCAGCATTTT
V: TRBV18; D: NA; J: TRBJ2-2; size: NA; CDR3: CASSPPTTGTGELFF; DNA: TGTGCCAGCTCACCTCCTACGACCGGGACCGGGGAGCTGTTTTTT
V: TRBV19; D: NA; J: TRBJ2-3; size: NA; CDR3: CASSTAWDLGTDTQYF; DNA: TGTGCCAGTAGTACCGCCTGGGACCTGGGCACAGATACGCAGTATTTT
V: TRBV6-5; D: TRBD1; J: TRBJ1-2; size: NA; CDR3: CASSYIRTGNYGYTF; DNA: TGTGCCAGCAGTTACATTAGGACAGGGAACTATGGCTACACCTTC
V: TRBV11-3; D: TRBD1; J: TRBJ2-1; size: NA; CDR3: CASSLEHRGHYNEQFF; DNA: TGTGCCAGCAGCTTAGAGCACAGGGGGCACTACAATGAGCAGTTCTTC
V: TRBV28; D: TRBD1; J: TRBJ2-3; size: NA; CDR3: CATRDSFTDTQYF; DNA: TGTGCCACCCGGGACAGCTTCACAGATACGCAGTATTTT
V: TRBV15; D: NA; J: TRBJ1-2; size: NA; CDR3: CATSRDRGEGVNYGYTF; DNA: TGTGCCACCAGCAGAGATCGCGGTGAAGGTGTAAACTATGGCTACACCTTC
V: TRBV9; D: NA; J: TRBJ2-1; size: NA; CDR3: CASSVVGGHYNEQFF; DNA: TGTGCCAGCAGCGTAGTAGGGGGGCACTACAATGAGCAGTTCTTC
V: TRBV18; D: NA; J: TRBJ1-3; size: NA; CDR3: CASSPDAVRDTIYF; DNA: TGTGCCAGCTCACCAGATGCAGTTCGGGACACCATATATTTT
V: TRBV5-8; D: NA; J: TRBJ1-6; size: NA; CDR3: CASSNRDPSNSPLHF; DNA: TGTGCCAGCAGCAACCGGGACCCCAGTAATTCACCCCTCCACTTT
V: TRBV6-1; D: TRBD1; J: TRBJ1-3; size: NA; CDR3: CASSEPGQSSGNTIYF; DNA: TGTGCCAGCAGTGAGCCGGGACAGAGCTCTGGAAACACCATATATTTT
V: TRBV18; D: TRBD2; J: TRBJ2-7; size: NA; CDR3: CASSPGRGSSYEQYF; DNA: TGTGCCAGCTCACCAGGGCGGGGGAGCTCCTACGAGCAGTACTTC
V: TRBV7-2; D: TRBD2; J: TRBJ2-1; size: many; CDR3: CASSPRRLTSGGYGNEQFF; DNA: TGTGCCAGCAGCCCCCGAAGACTGACTAGCGGTGGTTATGGCAATGAGCAGTTCTTC
V: TRBV28; D: TRBD1; J: TRBJ2-2; size: NA; CDR3: CASSLGTGINGELFF; DNA: TGTGCCAGCAGTTTGGGGACAGGGATTAACGGGGAGCTGTTTTTT
V: TRBV19; D: NA; J: TRBJ1-3; size: NA; CDR3: CASRKKGSGNTIYF; DNA: TGTGCCAGTCGGAAAAAGGGCTCTGGAAACACCATATATTTT
V: TRBV3-1/TRBV3-2; D: NA; J: TRBJ1-2; size: NA; CDR3: CASSQAAGENGYTF; DNA: TGTGCCAGCAGCCAAGCCGCCGGAGAGAATGGCTACACCTTC
V: TRBV29-1; D: NA; J: TRBJ2-3; size: NA; CDR3: CSVGGARGDTQYF; DNA: TGCAGCGTTGGAGGAGCCAGGGGAGATACGCAGTATTTT
V: TRBV19; D: NA; J: TRBJ1-5; size: NA; CDR3: CASGWGNSNQPQHF; DNA: TGTGCCAGTGGGTGGGGGAATAGCAATCAGCCCCAGCATTTT
V: TRBV10-3; D: NA; J: TRBJ1-6; size: NA; CDR3: CAIRRSSYNSPLHF; DNA: TGTGCCATCAGGAGGAGCTCCTATAATTCACCCCTCCACTTT
V: TRBV4-3; D: NA; J: TRBJ1-1; size: NA; CDR3: CASSQDTSNTEAFF; DNA: TGCGCCAGCAGCCAAGATACGAGTAACACTGAAGCTTTCTTT
V: TRBV7-2; D: TRBD2; J: TRBJ2-1; size: NA; CDR3: CASSPGLAGYNEQFF; DNA: TGTGCCAGCAGCCCGGGGCTAGCGGGGTACAATGAGCAGTTCTTC
V: TRBV18; D: NA; J: TRBJ1-4; size: NA; CDR3: CASSSLGTNEKLFF; DNA: TGTGCCAGCTCCTCACTTGGAACTAATGAAAAACTGTTTTTT
V: TRBV10-3; D: TRBD1; J: TRBJ1-2; size: NA; CDR3: CAIREAGTGWDGYTF; DNA: TGTGCCATCAGAGAAGCCGGGACAGGGTGGGATGGCTACACCTTC
V: TRBV9; D: NA; J: TRBJ2-3; size: few; CDR3: CASSVAGSRAATDTQYF; DNA: TGTGCCAGCAGCGTAGCCGGGTCCAGGGCGGCCACAGATACGCAGTATTTT
V: TRBV15; D: NA; J: TRBJ2-7; size: NA; CDR3: CATSRTPGPPYEQYF; DNA: TGTGCCACCAGCAGAACCCCCGGGCCCCCCTACGAGCAGTACTTC
V: TRBV4-2; D: NA; J: TRBJ1-3; size: NA; CDR3: CASSPPRDTIYF; DNA: TGTGCCAGCAGCCCACCTCGGGACACCATATATTTT
V: TRBV3-1/TRBV3-2; D: NA; J: TRBJ1-1; size: NA; CDR3: CASSQDVNTEAFF; DNA: TGTGCCAGCAGCCAAGATGTCAACACTGAAGCTTTCTTT
V: TRBV15; D: NA; J: TRBJ1-1; size: NA; CDR3: CATSVQMNTEAFF; DNA: TGTGCCACCAGCGTCCAAATGAACACTGAAGCTTTCTTT
V: TRBV6-5; D: NA; J: TRBJ1-1; size: NA; CDR3: CASSYSGSTEAFF; DNA: TGTGCCAGCAGTTACTCAGGTTCCACTGAAGCTTTCTTT
V: TRBV6-5; D: NA; J: TRBJ2-1; size: NA; CDR3: CASSPWTRGNEQFF; DNA: TGTGCCAGCAGCCCATGGACCCGAGGGAATGAGCAGTTCTTC
V: TRBV7-9; D: NA; J: TRBJ1-1; size: NA; CDR3: CASSPLGGMNTEAFF; DNA: TGTGCCAGCAGCCCCCTGGGGGGGATGAACACTGAAGCTTTCTTT
V: TRBV2; D: TRBD1; J: TRBJ1-2; size: once; CDR3: CASSLWGTGVHTF; DNA: TGTGCCAGCAGCCTCTGGGGGACAGGAGTCCACACCTTC
V: TRBV7-2; D: NA; J: TRBJ2-5; size: NA; CDR3: CASSLILAEETQYF; DNA: TGTGCCAGCAGCTTGATACTAGCCGAAGAGACCCAGTACTTC
V: TRBV11-2; D: NA; J: TRBJ2-1; size: NA; CDR3: CASSLGSGPNEQFF; DNA: TGTGCCAGCAGCTTAGGATCAGGGCCCAATGAGCAGTTCTTC
V: TRBV18; D: NA; J: TRBJ1-6; size: NA; CDR3: CASRIDRDNSPLHF; DNA: TGTGCCAGCAGAATCGACAGAGATAATTCACCCCTCCACTTT
V: TRBV6-6; D: NA; J: TRBJ1-1; size: NA; CDR3: CASSSAQGSTEAFF; DNA: TGTGCCAGCAGCTCCGCTCAGGGGAGTACTGAAGCTTTCTTT
V: TRBV11-1; D: TRBD1; J: TRBJ2-5; size: NA; CDR3: CASSLGTGVQETQYF; DNA: TGTGCCAGCAGCTTGGGGACAGGGGTCCAAGAGACCCAGTACTTC
V: TRBV6-5; D: NA; J: TRBJ1-1; size: NA; CDR3: CASSSDRDRLTEAFF; DNA: TGTGCCAGCAGCTCTGACCGGGACCGTCTGACTGAAGCTTTCTTT
V: TRBV6-2/TRBV6-3; D: TRBD1; J: TRBJ1-1; size: NA; CDR3: CASSYPNRDRITNTEAFF; DNA: TGTGCCAGCAGTTACCCAAATCGGGACAGGATCACGAACACTGAAGCTTTCTTT
V: TRBV4-3; D: TRBD1; J: TRBJ1-4; size: NA; CDR3: CASSQESGAGGREKLFF; DNA: TGCGCCAGCAGCCAAGAATCCGGGGCAGGGGGCCGTGAAAAACTGTTTTTT
V: TRBV18; D: NA; J: TRBJ2-7; size: NA; CDR3: CASSLQTSSYEQYF; DNA: TGTGCCAGCTCATTACAGACTAGCTCCTACGAGCAGTACTTC
V: TRBV7-2; D: TRBD1; J: TRBJ1-2; size: NA; CDR3: CASRPPPDRDRYTF; DNA: TGTGCCAGCAGGCCCCCACCGGACAGGGATCGCTACACCTTC